These T cell receptor beta chains were read from a single sample in a study of Graves' ophthalmopathy and Graves' hyperthyroidism. TCRdb passed the multiplex PCR reads through MiXCR, listing each CDR3 protein once. The sample yields 600,000 to 950,000 distinct CDR3 sequences, around 40% seen once. Material: peripheral blood. These receptors came from an adult man with Graves' ophthalmopathy. CDR3s include the opening cysteine and the closing phenylalanine or tryptophan. Expanded clones get a size class; other rows say once, few or many, or leave the size out.

few | TRBJ1-1 | TRBV28 | CASSSPTGVNTEAFF
few | TRBJ2-7 | TRBV19 | CASSSRASSYEQYF
once | TRBJ1-2 | TRBV14 | CASSLHRENYGYTF
many | TRBJ1-6 | TRBV10-3 | CAIRGQAYNSPLHF
- | TRBJ2-7 | TRBV10-3 | CAISDGGTLYF
- | TRBJ2-7 | TRBV10-1 | CASSESGGLDEQYF
few | TRBJ2-5 | TRBV10-3 | CASSYGPDKETQYF
many | TRBJ2-2 | TRBV19 | CASRTGNTGELFF
- | TRBJ1-4 | TRBV24-1 | CATSRGGNSEKLFF
- | TRBJ2-7 | TRBV7-9 | CASSQTQRSYEQYF
- | TRBJ2-5 | TRBV9 | CASSQIRFGTQYF
many | TRBJ1-4 | TRBV2 | CATKDRDRVEEKLFF
few | TRBJ2-5 | TRBV2 | CASSEAPAPETQYF
many | TRBJ1-5 | TRBV25-1 | CASGRQGPQHF
many | TRBJ1-6 | TRBV2 | CASRGQGFGNSPLHF
- | TRBJ2-7 | TRBV20-1 | CSAGGGVEQYF
- | TRBJ1-6 | TRBV25-1 | CASYVWQGNSPLHF
- | TRBJ1-2 | TRBV6-5 | CASSDDRYYGYTF
few | TRBJ1-2 | TRBV14 | CASSPLSGGGLGYTF